These T cell receptor beta chains were read from a single sample in a study of blood T cell repertoires in COVID-19. Using immunoSEQ multiplex PCR, the repertoire was profiled, and TCRdb retains in-frame clones only, with some absent. This table has around 300,000 clones, roughly 90% appearing once. The sample taken for sequencing was peripheral blood. The receptors were gathered from a woman between 25 and 40 years old with active or convalescent COVID-19. CDR3s include the opening cysteine and the closing phenylalanine or tryptophan. The D gene is left open where the match is weak. Clone size is shown for a subset of rows, as once, few, many or a class of expanded clone.

NA TRBJ1-3 TRBV19 NA CASSIWRTDSGNTIYF TGTGCCAGTAGTATATGGCGGACAGACTCTGGAAACACCATATATTTT
TRBD1 TRBJ2-3 TRBV19 NA CASWGQQMSDTQYF TGTGCCAGTTGGGGACAGCAAATGTCAGATACGCAGTATTTT
NA TRBJ1-2 TRBV19 NA CASKSMDSNYGYTF TGTGCCAGTAAATCGATGGACAGCAACTATGGCTACACCTTC
NA TRBJ1-1 TRBV30 few CAWSVQRFEAFF TGTGCCTGGAGTGTACAACGTTTTGAAGCTTTCTTT
TRBD1 TRBJ2-1 TRBV5-3 NA CARSTGQGAVEQFF TGTGCCAGAAGCACAGGACAGGGGGCGGTTGAGCAGTTCTTC
TRBD1 TRBJ1-2 TRBV7-2 few CASSPDRNYGYTF TGTGCCAGCAGCCCGGACAGGAACTATGGCTACACCTTC
NA TRBJ1-1 TRBV2 NA CASSQGPPIFSGTEAFF TGTGCCAGCAGTCAGGGGCCGCCGATTTTTTCGGGCACTGAAGCTTTCTTT
TRBD2 TRBJ2-1 TRBV4-3 NA CASSQDPGGSYNEQFF TGCGCCAGCAGCCAAGATCCGGGGGGCTCCTACAATGAGCAGTTCTTC
NA TRBJ2-3 TRBV6-5 NA CASSSRGAQDTQYF TGTGCCAGCAGTTCTCGGGGGGCGCAAGATACGCAGTATTTT
NA TRBJ2-7 TRBV6-5 NA CASSYQGLSSYEQYF TGTGCCAGCAGTTACCAGGGATTAAGCTCCTACGAGCAGTACTTC
TRBD1 TRBJ2-1 TRBV29-1 NA CSVEGEQGRGNNEQFF TGCAGCGTTGAGGGGGAACAGGGCAGGGGGAACAATGAGCAGTTCTTC
NA TRBJ1-1 TRBV19 NA CASSIVGGVDTEAFF TGTGCCAGTAGTATTGTTGGAGGGGTTGATACTGAAGCTTTCTTT
NA TRBJ2-3 TRBV3-1/TRBV3-2 NA CASSPGPHSTDTQYF TGTGCCAGCAGCCCGGGTCCCCACAGCACAGATACGCAGTATTTT
NA TRBJ1-2 TRBV3-1/TRBV3-2 NA CASSQDQGYYGYTF TGTGCCAGCAGCCAAGACCAGGGGTACTATGGCTACACCTTT
NA TRBJ1-3 TRBV7-2 NA CASSLDILSGNTIYF TGTGCCAGCAGCTTAGATATACTCTCTGGAAACACCATATATTTT
NA TRBJ1-1 TRBV28 NA CASSARRENTEAFF TGTGCCAGCAGTGCTCGACGGGAGAACACTGAAGCTTTCTTT
TRBD2 TRBJ2-1 TRBV3-1/TRBV3-2 NA CASSQEASGGSASSYNEQFF TGTGCCAGCAGCCAAGAAGCTAGCGGGGGCTCTGCTAGCTCCTACAATGAGCAGTTCTTC
NA TRBJ1-2 TRBV6-6 NA CASSPRGSTYGYTF TGTGCCAGCAGTCCCCGGGGTTCGACTTATGGCTACACCTTC
TRBD1 TRBJ1-2 TRBV3-1/TRBV3-2 NA CASCPDRGGGYTF TGTGCCAGCTGCCCGGACAGGGGAGGGGGCTACACCTTC
NA TRBJ2-3 TRBV6-4 NA CASSPSITQYF TGTGCCAGCAGTCCCAGTATTACGCAGTATTTT
NA TRBJ2-7 TRBV7-8 NA CASSFRETSYEQYF TGTGCCAGCAGCTTCCGGGAAACCTCCTACGAGCAGTACTTC
TRBD2 TRBJ2-1 TRBV10-2 NA CATSGTSGGNYNEQFF TGCGCCACCTCCGGGACTAGCGGGGGGAATTACAATGAGCAGTTCTTC
NA TRBJ1-3 TRBV30 once CAWAPGGSGNTIYF TGTGCCTGGGCCCCAGGAGGCTCTGGAAACACCATATATTTT
NA TRBJ2-5 TRBV7-2 NA CASSAVLHQETQYF TGTGCCAGCAGCGCCGTACTACACCAAGAGACCCAGTACTTC
NA TRBJ1-2 TRBV21-1 NA CASSKGAGNGVYGYTF TGTGCCAGCAGCAAAGGGGCAGGGAACGGAGTCTATGGCTACACCTTC
NA TRBJ1-2 TRBV6-2/TRBV6-3 once CASSSTGNHGYTF TGTGCCAGCAGTAGCACAGGGAACCATGGCTACACCTTC
TRBD1 TRBJ2-5 TRBV7-6 NA CASSSWTGGQETQYF TGTGCCAGCAGCTCGTGGACAGGGGGGCAAGAGACCCAGTACTTC
TRBD2 TRBJ2-5 TRBV10-2 NA CASRGGNGETQYF TGCGCCAGTCGGGGGGGCAATGGAGAGACCCAGTACTTC
NA TRBJ1-2 TRBV4-3 NA CASSQDVSRADNYGYTF TGCGCCAGCAGCCAAGATGTAAGCAGGGCGGATAACTATGGCTACACCTTC
NA TRBJ1-6 TRBV30 NA CAWSVRVGPGDNSPLHF TGTGCCTGGAGTGTACGAGTTGGCCCAGGGGATAATTCACCCCTCCACTTT
TRBD1 TRBJ1-1 TRBV2 NA CASERQGDTEAFF TGTGCCAGCGAGAGACAGGGCGACACTGAAGCTTTCTTT